This T cell receptor (beta chain) was found in a study of T cells after yellow fever vaccination. Looking at the study overall: Researchers used SMART-Seq v4 Ultra Low Input to prepare fractions that had low cell numbers.

Study-wide results and caveats: The study re-detected most primary-vaccination clones after the booster (approximately 97% CD4, almost 90% CD8).

A single record per CDR3 protein comes from TCRdb applying MiXCR to the 5' RACE reads. This sample has approximately 140,000 distinct CDR3 sequences, with more than 6% found just once. The CDR3 is made up of 16 amino acids. Trimming at V came to 4 bases and at J to 3 bases, leaving 11 bases not matched to a gene. This clonotype was seen ten or more times. Its antigen is undetermined. This TCR was recovered from a man aged 25-40 years who received the YFV17D yellow fever vaccine. The chain employs TRBV12-3 or TRBV12-4 and TRBJ2-5, with TRBD2 matching 7 bases. Sequencing used CD4+ T cells sorted from PBMCs, obtained 5 days after the yellow fever booster vaccination. The CDR3 nucleotides read TGTGCCAGCAGTTATGGGGCGGGAGTAGGGGAAGAGACCCAGTACTTC. This encodes CASSYGAGVGEETQYF.